This T cell receptor beta chain appears in the sequencing data of a study of shared clonotypes between healthy human individuals. Turning to the study itself: The cohort had a couple of women and a few men, ages 18 to 49.

CD8 cells regarded as naive lacked CD45RO, were positively chosen for CCR7, and omitted terminally differentiated effector memory CD45RA+ cells. At the deep level, the assay was run. Evenly divided among several immunoSEQ plates was the genomic DNA of each subset. The repertoire was sequenced with immunoSEQ multiplex PCR; TCRdb's copy has only in-frame clones and lacks some. The sample consists of roughly 1,800,000 clones, over 85% of them appearing once. Trimming pared 1 base from V and 8 bases from J, leaving 5 bases between. The CDR3 runs to 11 residues. Germline V gene sequence: CDR1 PRHDT, CDR2 FYEKMQ (reference sequence).

Source material: naive CD8+ T cells sorted from blood. The rearrangement links TRBV13 to TRBJ1-2; no clear D gene. The receptor was derived from a man in his late teens or twenties in good health. CDR3 sequence: CASSLDGGYTF. CDR3 DNA: TGTGCCAGCAGCTTAGATGGAGGCTACACCTTC.